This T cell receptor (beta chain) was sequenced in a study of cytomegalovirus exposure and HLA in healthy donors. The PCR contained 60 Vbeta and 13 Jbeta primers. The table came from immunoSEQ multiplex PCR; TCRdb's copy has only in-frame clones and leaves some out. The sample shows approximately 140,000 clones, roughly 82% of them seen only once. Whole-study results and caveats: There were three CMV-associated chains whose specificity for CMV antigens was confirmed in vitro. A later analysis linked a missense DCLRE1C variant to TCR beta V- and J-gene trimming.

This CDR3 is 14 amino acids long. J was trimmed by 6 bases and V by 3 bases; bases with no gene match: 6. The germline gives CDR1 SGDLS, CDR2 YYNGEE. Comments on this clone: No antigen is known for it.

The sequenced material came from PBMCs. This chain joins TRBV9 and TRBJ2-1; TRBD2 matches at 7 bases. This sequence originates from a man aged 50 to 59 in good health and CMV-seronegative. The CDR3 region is CASSARDYLNEQFF. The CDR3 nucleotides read TGTGCCAGCAGCGCCCGGGACTACCTCAATGAGCAGTTCTTC.